Reported below is one TCR beta chain. The data originate from a study of early stage breast cancer tumors. This CDR3 spans 16 amino acids. V lost 3 bases and J lost 4; bases outside the gene matches: 6. Germline values: CDR1 SGDLS, CDR2 YYNGEE. Each sample had two DNA replicates, approximately 0.52 ug blood or around 1.4 ug tissue. Only in-frame clones appear in the TCRdb table, and some are missing; sequencing was by immunoSEQ multiplex PCR. The repertoire holds about 69,000 clones, less than 90% seen once, with 4.7% in the top ten. The chain couples TRBV9 to TRBJ2-1, with 11 bases fitting TRBD2. The sequence was collected from a person aged 35-50 years with breast cancer. Material for sequencing was blood. The CDR3 loop reads CASSETGTSGYNEQFF. The CDR3 DNA reads as TGTGCCAGCAGCGAGACCGGGACTAGCGGTTACAATGAGCAGTTCTTC.